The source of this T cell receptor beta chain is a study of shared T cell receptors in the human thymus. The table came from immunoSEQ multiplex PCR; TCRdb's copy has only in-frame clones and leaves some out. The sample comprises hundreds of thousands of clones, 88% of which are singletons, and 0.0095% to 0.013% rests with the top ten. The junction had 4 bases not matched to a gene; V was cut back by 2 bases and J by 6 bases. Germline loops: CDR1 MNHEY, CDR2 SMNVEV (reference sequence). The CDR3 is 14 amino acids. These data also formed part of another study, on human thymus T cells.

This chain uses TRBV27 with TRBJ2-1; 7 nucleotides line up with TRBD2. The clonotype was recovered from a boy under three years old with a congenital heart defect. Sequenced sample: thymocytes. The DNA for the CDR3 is TGTGCCAGCAGTTTAGGCGGGAGAGGCAATGAGCAGTTCTTC. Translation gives CASSLGGRGNEQFF.